This T cell receptor beta chain was found in a study of glioma-infiltrating T cells. Study-level points and caveats: Only very few CDR3 sequences appeared in both tissue and blood. Gliomas, especially low-grade, showed above-expected tissue-blood divergence; non-neoplastic patients showed below.

Amplification of TCR alpha and beta CDR3 regions from RNA used iRepertoire nested multiplex PCR. For one-step reverse transcription and amplification, roughly 85-450 ng of tissue mRNA or PBMC total RNA was used. TCRdb redid the calling of the multiplex PCR reads with MiXCR, one entry per CDR3 protein. The repertoire holds about 130,000 distinct CDR3 sequences, with around 25% as singletons. In its sample, this clonotype was seen a few times. Its target is unknown. Germline V CDR1 and CDR2: SEHNR, FQNEAQ (reference sequence). This CDR3 comprises 15 residues. V was shortened by 1 base and J by 3 bases, with 10 bases between the two germline ends.

Sequenced input: glioma tissue, nonneoplastic brain tissue, or PBMCs (not recorded which). The sequence derives from a human donor with low-grade glioma or glioblastoma, undergoing nonglioma brain surgery, or in good health (not recorded which). The chain combines TRBV7-9 with TRBJ1-5, with D possibly matching TRBD1 (5 bases). The CDR3 nucleotides read TGTGCCAGCAGCTTAGTGGGGGGACCCAATCAGCCCCAGCATTTT. Residues: CASSLVGGPNQPQHF.